The 7 T cell receptor beta chains below come from one sample, sequenced in a study of T cell responses to AZD1222 COVID-19 vaccine. Assay: immunoSEQ multiplex PCR; the TCRdb copy retains only in-frame clones and omits some. The data show more than 150,000 clones, with approximately 90% seen just once and nearly 3.5% held by the top ten. The sequenced sample was peripheral blood, obtained 28 days after the second AZD1222 dose. Source of these receptors: an adult who received the AZD1222 COVID-19 vaccine.

This rearrangement joins TRBV2 to TRBJ1-5; D is undetermined. CDR3 length: 13 amino acids. The germline V gene encodes CDR1 SNHLY and CDR2 FYNNEI. Trimming took 3 bases from V and 9 from J, leaving 12 bases between them. This chain's CDR3 is CASSDRRKGPQHF. The DNA for the CDR3 is TGTGCCAGCAGTGACAGACGCAAAGGGCCCCAGCATTTT.

The chain carries TRBV11-2 and TRBJ2-5, with D uncertain. Germline CDR1 SGHAT, CDR2 FQNNGV. Between the trimmed V and J ends, which lost 2 bases and 5 bases, there was a span of 12 bases. There are 14 residues in the CDR3. DNA of the CDR3: TGTGCCAGCAGCTTAACTAAGGGTGGGGAGACCCAGTACTTC. Translation: CASSLTKGGETQYF. The full variable domain, in which reference TRBV11-2 and TRBJ2-5 provide the parts outside the CDR3, is EAGVAQSPRYKIIEKRQSVAFWCNPISGHATLYWYQQILGQGPKLLIQFQNNGVVDDSQLPKDRFSAERLKGVDSTLKIQPAKLEDSAVYLCASSLTKGGETQYFGPGTRLLVL.

J is TRBJ2-6 and V is TRBV19; D may be TRBD1 (5 bases). With 4 bases removed from V and 2 bases from J, the gap between germline ends came to 18 bases. This CDR3 is built from 18 residues. From germline, CDR1 is LNHDA and CDR2 SQIVND (reference sequence). The CDR3 coding sequence is TGTGCCAGTAGTAAGGGGCAAGGCCTAATGGCTGGGGCCAACGTCCTGACTTTC. Translation gives CASSKGQGLMAGANVLTF.

This clone has a handful of counts. The gene calls are TRBV28 and TRBJ2-7; a possible D gene is TRBD1 (6 bases). There are 14 residues in the CDR3. Trimming removed 6 bases at V and 2 bases at J, with 14 bases between. Germline V CDR1 and CDR2: MDHEN, SYDVKM. The CDR3 region is CASSISGQTYEQYF. The CDR3 DNA reads TGTGCCAGCAGCATCTCTGGACAGACCTACGAGCAGTACTTC.

The genes are TRBV11-3 and TRBJ2-2, with D perhaps TRBD1 (6 bases). Per the germline V gene, CDR1 is SGHNT and CDR2 is YENEEA. This CDR3 spans 14 amino acids. V lost 3 bases to trimming and J lost 3 bases, with 8 bases between them. Here the CDR3 DNA reads TGTGCCAGCAGCTTGAGGGGGTACACCGGGGAGCTGTTTTTT. Translated, it gives CASSLRGYTGELFF. The full variable domain, completed using reference TRBV11-3 and TRBJ2-2, is EAGVVQSPRYKIIEKKQPVAFWCNPISGHNTLYWYLQNLGQGPELLIRYENEEAVDDSQLPKDRFSAERLKGVDSTLKIQPAELGDSAVYLCASSLRGYTGELFFGEGSRLTVL.

V and J are TRBV30 and TRBJ2-1; 15 bases are a match to TRBD2. This CDR3 comprises 17 residues. V lost 2 bases, J lost 6 bases, and 8 bases stayed unmatched. Germline CDR1 and CDR2: GTSNPN and SVGIG (reference sequence). The CDR3 sequence is CAWSLYRTSGRANEQFF. DNA of the CDR3: TGTGCCTGGAGTCTTTACCGGACTAGCGGGAGGGCCAATGAGCAGTTCTTC.

V and J are TRBV11-3 and TRBJ2-7; D remains ambiguous. V lost 4 bases to trimming and J lost 7 bases, with 8 bases between them. Germline assignment: CDR1 SGHNT and CDR2 YENEEA. This CDR3 is built from 11 residues. The CDR3 region has the DNA TGTGCCAGCAGCTCGGACGGGGAGCAGTACTTC. Protein product: CASSSDGEQYF.